Here is one T cell receptor (beta chain) with its context. As yet, its antigen is unknown. Produced via immunoSEQ multiplex PCR; TCRdb's table is partial and in-frame only. The sample includes 130,000 or so clones, about 86% of them seen just once. The entry originates in a study of T cell responses to AZD1222 COVID-19 vaccine. About the research overall: Combined were second doses at about 4 or about 12 weeks. Whole-study results and caveats: Regions 160-218 and 743-854 held dominance among vaccine-associated CD4 TCRs, which spanned spike. In a largely white British group with more females than males, clonal diversity was possibly underestimated.

Between the trimmed V and J ends, which lost 5 bases and 2 bases, there was a span of 16 bases. The germline CDR1 and CDR2 sequences are SEHNR and FQNEAQ (reference sequence). The length of the CDR3 is 15 residues. V usage is TRBV7-9 and J usage is TRBJ2-7; D may correspond to TRBD1 or TRBD2 (6 bases each). Sequences were derived from peripheral blood, sampled on day 0 of AZD1222 vaccination. This clonotype was sampled from an adult in good health. The CDR3 loop is CASSRTMGGTYEQYF. CDR3 nucleotide sequence: TGTGCCAGCAGCCGTACCATGGGGGGCACCTACGAGCAGTACTTC.